These T cell receptor beta chains were read from a single sample in a study of cytomegalovirus exposure and HLA in healthy donors. TCRdb keeps only in-frame clones here, not all; method: immunoSEQ multiplex PCR. The sample has roughly 73,000 clones, about 84% seen once. Material: PBMCs. All receptors come from a man aged 40-55 years in good health and CMV-seronegative. CDR3s include the opening cysteine and the closing phenylalanine or tryptophan.

v_gene | CDR3aa
TRBV7-9 | CASSLVRTAANEKLFF
TRBV11-1 | CASSSAGSADTQYF
TRBV11-2 | CASSQEQGTEQYF
TRBV7-2 | CASSAVAGSYQPQHF
TRBV2 | CASSAGQGAGYGYTF
TRBV9 | CASSSRTGTNTEAFF
TRBV20-1 | CSAPQGFEQYF
TRBV7-2 | CASSLDTGSRNTIYF
TRBV5-6 | CASSLGTENQPQHF
TRBV2 | CASRLQGAGGYTF
TRBV7-3 | CASSPSHADTQYF
TRBV21-1 | CASSKKYGEGNQPQHF
TRBV29-1 | CSVGRGSNQPQHF
TRBV2 | CASSETRNNEQFF
TRBV7-9 | CSSSLISGKNIQYF
TRBV4-1 | CASSLMGLGEKLFF
TRBV29-1 | CSVVDRVNQPQHF
TRBV6-5 | CASRGDRGRGGYTF
TRBV5-1 | CASRQDGSSYEQYF
TRBV7-9 | CSSSFAGLDAANVLTF
TRBV27 | CASAFSPTGGYTF
TRBV18 | CASSPLGQSGELFF
TRBV5-5 | CASSLRSWTRSPLSTEAFF
TRBV9 | CASSVDMYLYGYTF
TRBV15 | CATSRDRGTDTQYF
TRBV27 | CASGRLPTTDEQFF
TRBV4-1 | CASSQGGGSNQPQHF
TRBV5-1 | CASSDRVGTDTQYF
TRBV9 | CASSVPTGAVEAFF
TRBV6-5 | CASSSGQGAYNEQFF
TRBV6-6 | CASSHSGRDEKLFF
TRBV5-5 | CASSFNQETQYF
TRBV9 | CASSYGRVPYNSPLHF
TRBV10-2 | CASSPGATPVGTQYF
TRBV7-9 | CSSSLARSYEQYF
TRBV19 | CASSMELRGPSPLHF
TRBV5-4 | CASSLRQGPYNEQFF
TRBV5-1 | CASSTGTGDQPQHF
TRBV7-2 | CASSLAVVGSYEQYF
TRBV15 | CATSSAGDGLEDGYTF
TRBV5-1 | CASSLAPSGGTSTDTQYF
TRBV11-2 | CASSPLTVRNSPLHF
TRBV7-9 | CASSSDSRGDTQYF
TRBV9 | CASSGSQHGYTF
TRBV6-6 | CASLRGTGGVRGYTF
TRBV7-9 | CASSLTGTVGTQYF
TRBV5-1 | CASRWGVEQYF